This record looks at one T cell receptor (beta chain) sequence and its context. The antigen it binds to is not known. No clone much larger than this one lies a single base away; base qualities are absent. The record originates from a study of control samples from healthy donors and cancer patients (dated by TCRdb to the early 2020s). The library was obtained by the immunoSEQ multiplex PCR assay. TCRdb holds this immuneACCESS table with in-frame rearrangements only. Some clones are missing; in checked studies, unresolved V genes explain under half, and the rest has no known cause. Across this sample there are 90,000 to 130,000 clones, with around 87% seen only once. Roughly 4% of the sample rests with the top ten. V has 5 bases trimmed and J has 1 base trimmed; junction bases matching no gene number 8. CDR3 length: 15 amino acids, cysteine to phenylalanine. The retained sequence is limited to the CDR3, 45 bases, with the frame set at the first base. CDR1 and CDR2, looked up from the germline V gene, are SGHVS and FQNEAQ.

The sample comprised PBMCs. The receptor's source is a woman aged 55-69 years with lung cancer. The rearrangement joined TRBV7-8 to TRBJ2-7; 7 of the junction bases match TRBD1. The nucleotide sequence reads as follows: TGTGCCAGCAGCCCGGACAGGCGAATGTCCTACGAGCAGTACTTC. Its amino acids are CASSPDRRMSYEQYF. Reference TRBV7-8 and TRBJ2-7 genes cover what lies past the CDR3, so the full variable domain is GAGVSQSPRYKVAKRGQDVALRCDPISGHVSLFWYQQALGQGPEFLTYFQNEAQLDKSGLPSDRFFAERPEGSVSTLKIQRTQQEDSAVYLCASSPDRRMSYEQYFGPGTRLTVT.